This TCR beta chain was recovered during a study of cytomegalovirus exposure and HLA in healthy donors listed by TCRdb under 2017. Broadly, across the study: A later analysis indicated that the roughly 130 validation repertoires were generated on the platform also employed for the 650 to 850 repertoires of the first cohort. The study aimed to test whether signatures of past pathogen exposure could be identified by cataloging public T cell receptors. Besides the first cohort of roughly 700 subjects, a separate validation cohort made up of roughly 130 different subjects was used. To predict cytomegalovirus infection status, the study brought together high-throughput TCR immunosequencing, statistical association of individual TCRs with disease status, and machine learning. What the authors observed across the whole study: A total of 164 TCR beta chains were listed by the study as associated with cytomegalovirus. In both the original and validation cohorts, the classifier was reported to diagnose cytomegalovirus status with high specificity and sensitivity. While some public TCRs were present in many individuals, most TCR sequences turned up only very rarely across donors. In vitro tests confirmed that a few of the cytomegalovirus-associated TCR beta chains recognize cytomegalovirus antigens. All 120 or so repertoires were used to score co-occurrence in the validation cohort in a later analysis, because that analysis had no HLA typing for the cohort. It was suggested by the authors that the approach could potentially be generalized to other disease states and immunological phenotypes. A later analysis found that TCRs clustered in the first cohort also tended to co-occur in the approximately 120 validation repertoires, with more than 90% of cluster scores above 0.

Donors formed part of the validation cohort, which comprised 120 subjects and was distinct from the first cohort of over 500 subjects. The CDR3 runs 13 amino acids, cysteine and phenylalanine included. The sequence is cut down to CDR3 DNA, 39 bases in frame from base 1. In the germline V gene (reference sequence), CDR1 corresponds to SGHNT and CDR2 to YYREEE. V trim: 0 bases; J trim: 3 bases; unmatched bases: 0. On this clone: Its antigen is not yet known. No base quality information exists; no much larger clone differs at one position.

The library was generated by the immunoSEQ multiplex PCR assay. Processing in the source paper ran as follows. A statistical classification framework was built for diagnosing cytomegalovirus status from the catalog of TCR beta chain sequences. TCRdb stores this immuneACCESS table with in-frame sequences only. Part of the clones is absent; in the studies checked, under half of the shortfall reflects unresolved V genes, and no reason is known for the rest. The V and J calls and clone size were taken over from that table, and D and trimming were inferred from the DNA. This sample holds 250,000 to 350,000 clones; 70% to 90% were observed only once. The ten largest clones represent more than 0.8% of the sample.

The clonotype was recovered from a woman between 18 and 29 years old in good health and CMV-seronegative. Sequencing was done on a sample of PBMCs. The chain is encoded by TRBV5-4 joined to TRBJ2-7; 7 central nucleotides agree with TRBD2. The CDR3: CASSLERDYEQYF. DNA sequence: TGTGCCAGCAGCTTGGAGCGGGACTACGAGCAGTACTTC.